This is a list of T cell receptor beta chains from one sample in a study of blood T cell repertoires in COVID-19. Produced via immunoSEQ multiplex PCR; TCRdb's table is partial and in-frame only. The sample carries a few hundred thousand clones, 75% to 90% recorded once. The sequenced sample was PBMCs or T cells enriched from blood (not recorded which). These receptors were collected from a woman aged 45-59 years who had recovered from COVID-19. CDR3s include the opening cysteine and the closing phenylalanine or tryptophan. D genes are given only for firm matches. For some rows the clone size is stated as once, few or many, or as a class when expanded; others skip it.

j_call d_call clone_size v_call cdr3_nt cdr3_aa
TRBJ1-4 . . TRBV4-1 TGCGCCAGCAGCCAAGCGGGAAGTCGACCCGGCGAAAAACTGTTTTTT CASSQAGSRPGEKLFF
TRBJ1-1 . . TRBV7-8 TGTGCCAGCAGCTTAGTAGGCAGGGTCCGTATAGGGAACACTGAAGCTTTCTTT CASSLVGRVRIGNTEAFF
TRBJ2-7 TRBD2 . TRBV18 TGTGCCAGCTCACTTGGACTCCTAGCGGGAGCGGCTTACGAGCAGTACTTC CASSLGLLAGAAYEQYF
TRBJ2-5 TRBD2 . TRBV9 TGTGCCAGCAGCCCGACGGGGGTGAGCGGGAAAGAGACCCAGTACTTC CASSPTGVSGKETQYF
TRBJ2-3 TRBD2 . TRBV20-1 TGCAGTGCTAGTAGGGGGAGGCTAGCGGGAGGGGTAGATACGCAGTATTTT CSASRGRLAGGVDTQYF
TRBJ2-5 TRBD2 . TRBV7-9 TGTGCCAGCAGCTTAGCGTCGGCGGGGGGGCCGGTAGAGACCCAGTACTTC CASSLASAGGPVETQYF
TRBJ2-1 . . TRBV3-1/TRBV3-2 TGTGCCAGCAGCCAAGGCAGGGGCTGGGAGCAGTTCTTC CASSQGRGWEQFF
TRBJ1-1 TRBD1 . TRBV5-4 TGTGCCAGCAGCCCAGGGACAGCGAACACTGAAGCTTTCTTT CASSPGTANTEAFF
TRBJ2-7 TRBD2 few TRBV19 TGTGCCAGTAGTATGACGGGAGGGAGCTCCTACGAGCAGTACTTC CASSMTGGSSYEQYF
TRBJ1-1 . . TRBV19 TGTGCCAGTCACTCCACCCTTACGACAGGGAACACTGAAGCTTTCTTT CASHSTLTTGNTEAFF
TRBJ1-6 TRBD1 . TRBV2 TGTGCCAGCAGTGAAGGGGACAGCAATAATTCACCCCTCCACTTT CASSEGDSNNSPLHF
TRBJ1-2 TRBD1 few TRBV19 TGTGCCAGTAGCAGGACAGGGGGCGTTTATGGCTACACCTTC CASSRTGGVYGYTF
TRBJ2-7 TRBD2 . TRBV19 TGTGCCAGTAGTAGAGCGGGAATCACCTACGAGCAGTACTTC CASSRAGITYEQYF
TRBJ1-2 TRBD1 once TRBV9 TGTGCCAGCAGCGAGCGGGACAGGGGACAGAGTAACTATGGCTACACCTTC CASSERDRGQSNYGYTF
TRBJ2-7 TRBD1 . TRBV14 TGTGCCAGCAGCCAGACTACAGGGGTCGGCGAGCAGTACTTC CASSQTTGVGEQYF
TRBJ1-3 . . TRBV7-8 TGTGCCAGCAGCTCCATCACGCGGAACACCTATTTCTCTGGAAACACCATATATTTT CASSSITRNTYFSGNTIYF
TRBJ1-4 TRBD1 . TRBV30 TGTGCCTGGAGCCCACGGACAGGTCGGGATGAAAAACTGTTTTTT CAWSPRTGRDEKLFF
TRBJ1-1 . . TRBV3-1/TRBV3-2 TGTGCCAGCAGCTTCGGGGGGACCATCAATGAAGCTTTCTTT CASSFGGTINEAFF
TRBJ1-2 . . TRBV12-3/TRBV12-4 TGTGCCAGCAGGCCTACAGATAGCTATGGCTACACCTTC CASRPTDSYGYTF
TRBJ1-2 . . TRBV12-3/TRBV12-4 TGTGCCAGCAGTTTAGGAAAGAGCTATGGCTACACCTTC CASSLGKSYGYTF
TRBJ2-7 TRBD2 . TRBV28 TGTGCCAGCAGCCCGGGGGGGCAGGGTACGCACGAGCAGTACTTC CASSPGGQGTHEQYF
TRBJ2-7 TRBD1 . TRBV12-3/TRBV12-4 TGTGCCAGCAGTAGGGACAGAGAGCAGTACTTC CASSRDREQYF
TRBJ1-2 . . TRBV28 TGTGCCAGCAGTTTATCAATCGGGGAGGGCTATGGCTACACCTTC CASSLSIGEGYGYTF
TRBJ1-3 . . TRBV6-2/TRBV6-3 TGTGCCAGCAGTTTAAGCAACACCATATATTTT CASSLSNTIYF
TRBJ1-6 TRBD1 . TRBV7-9 TGTGCCAGCAGCTTACGCCTAATTGGACAGGGAAATTCACCCCTCCACTTT CASSLRLIGQGNSPLHF
TRBJ1-5 . few TRBV5-1 TGCGCCAGCAGCTTGGGTGGGGCCCAGCCCCAGCATTTT CASSLGGAQPQHF
TRBJ1-6 TRBD1 once TRBV27 TGTGCCAGCAGTTTACTAGACAGGGGGCGTTCACCCCTCCACTTT CASSLLDRGRSPLHF
TRBJ1-5 . . TRBV19 TGTGCCAGTACCACCCTCGCCGGTCAGGGGCCCCAGCATTTT CASTTLAGQGPQHF
TRBJ1-4 . . TRBV5-4 TGTGCCAGCAGCTGGCGGGGAGGAAAAAATGAAAAACTGTTTTTT CASSWRGGKNEKLFF
TRBJ1-2 . . TRBV7-2 TGTGCCAGCAGCGGGGGGGTAGTTAACTATGGCTACACCTTC CASSGGVVNYGYTF
TRBJ1-1 TRBD1 . TRBV18 TGTGCCAGCTCAGAGGGACAGGGGACTGAAGCTTTCTTT CASSEGQGTEAFF
TRBJ1-2 TRBD1 . TRBV4-1 TGCGCCAGCAGCCAAGATTTGCGACAGGGAAGTACGAAGGGCTATGGCTACACCTTC CASSQDLRQGSTKGYGYTF
TRBJ2-2 TRBD1 . TRBV11-1 TGTGCCAGCAGCTTAGGGCCGGACAGGGCAGGCGGGGAGCTGTTTTTT CASSLGPDRAGGELFF
TRBJ1-5 . . TRBV18 TGTGCCAGCTCAGGAGCGGTTAATCAGCCCCAGCATTTT CASSGAVNQPQHF
TRBJ2-5 TRBD1 . TRBV6-5 TGTGCCAGCAGCGCCGGGACAGTCCAAGAGACCCAGTACTTC CASSAGTVQETQYF
TRBJ1-6 . . TRBV7-9 TGTGCCAGCAGCTTCTATCGGGGGTTGAATTCACCCCTCCACTTT CASSFYRGLNSPLHF
TRBJ2-1 TRBD2 . TRBV7-2 TGTGCCAGCAGCCTCTCAAGCGGGAGGGAGTACAATGAGCAGTTCTTC CASSLSSGREYNEQFF
TRBJ1-2 TRBD1 once TRBV6-6 TGTGCCAGCAGCCCGCGGGCAGGGGGCTATGGCTACACCTTC CASSPRAGGYGYTF
TRBJ1-2 . . TRBV30 TGTGCCTGGAGTGGGAATTGGGGGGGTGGTGGCTACACCTTC CAWSGNWGGGGYTF
TRBJ1-5 . . TRBV19 TGTGCCAGTATAATCCCCACGGGAGGCAATCAGCCCCAGCATTTT CASIIPTGGNQPQHF
TRBJ2-7 . . TRBV9 TGTGCCAGCAGCCCCCATCCGGGACTCCCCCCCGGCGAGCAGTACTTC CASSPHPGLPPGEQYF
TRBJ2-1 . many TRBV7-9 TGTGCCAGCAGCCCAGGCGGGCGCAATCATGAGCAGTTCTTC CASSPGGRNHEQFF
TRBJ2-5 . . TRBV29-1 TGCAGCGCTCAAAGCGTCGAGACCCAGTACTTC CSAQSVETQYF
TRBJ1-2 . . TRBV2 TGTGCCAGCAGTCGACAGTCCGAAGGCTACACCTTC CASSRQSEGYTF
TRBJ1-2 TRBD1 . TRBV27 TGTGCCAGCCGACAGAGGGGACAGGGGGCGGGTGGCTACACCTTC CASRQRGQGAGGYTF
TRBJ2-7 TRBD2 once TRBV29-1 TGCAGCGCTGAGCGGGAGGGCACCTACGAGCAGTACTTC CSAEREGTYEQYF
TRBJ1-2 . few TRBV6-5 TGTGCCAGCAGAGCCGGGACACCCTATGGCTACACCTTC CASRAGTPYGYTF